This TCR beta chain was recovered during a study of blood T cell repertoires in COVID-19. Study overall: From the United States, Italy and Spain came samples of acute and convalescent COVID-19. In each case, the material was cDNA or gDNA derived from T cells, B-cell-depleted T cells, or PBMCs.

The authors' processing: Amplification of reference gene primers was used by the study to estimate nucleated cell counts. The data were produced by immunoSEQ multiplex PCR, yet TCRdb's version contains in-frame clones alone and is incomplete. V, J and clone size derive from that table, while D and trimming were established from the DNA sequence. The table includes roughly 260,000 clones, 70% to 90% detected once. V lost 7 bases and J lost 1, with 16 bases in between. Germline V gives CDR1 SQVTM, CDR2 ANQGSEA. The CDR3 extends over 14 amino acids. The sample comprised peripheral blood. The V and J genes are TRBV29-1 and TRBJ1-1, with D perhaps matching TRBD1 (5 bases). The sequence came from a woman aged 40 to 50 who had recovered from COVID-19. The CDR3 nucleotides read TGCAGCGCCACGTTAGGCACAGGGAACACTGAAGCTTTCTTT. It yields the protein CSATLGTGNTEAFF.